This T cell receptor beta chain was documented in a study of blood T cell repertoires in COVID-19. About the research overall: From T cells, B-cell-depleted T cells, or PBMCs came the material, which was cDNA or gDNA.

Deletions cut 9 bases from V and 0 bases from J, with 9 bases between. The CDR3 length is 14 residues. The germline V gene has CDR1 MNHEY and CDR2 SVGAGI. Repertoires were generated with immunoSEQ multiplex PCR, while TCRdb's copy carries only in-frame clones and drops some. Counted here are some 150,000 clones, 80% to 90% occurring once; the ten biggest clones make up 35% to 40%. The source is a man aged 45-65 years who had recovered from COVID-19. Sequenced input: peripheral blood. This sequence joins TRBV6-5 and TRBJ1-6, with D possibly TRBD1 on 6 matching bases. This CDR3 is CASTRGSYNSPLHF. As DNA, the CDR3 is TGTGCCAGTACCAGGGGCTCCTATAATTCACCCCTCCACTTT.